The rows below give T cell receptor beta chains drawn from one sample of a study of T cells in Graves' hyperthyroidism and ophthalmopathy. MiXCR, applied by TCRdb to the multiplex PCR reads, yields one record per CDR3 protein. The sample shows around 700,000 distinct CDR3 sequences, approximately 19% of them seen only once. The sample was blood. These receptor sequences come from a woman in her fifties or sixties with Graves' hyperthyroidism that later progressed to Graves' ophthalmopathy. Both conserved end residues are part of each CDR3. Fields, in order: CDR3 protein, CDR3 DNA, J gene, CDR3 length, clone size, V gene, D gene. A D gene is named only where the DNA matches it firmly. Not all rows give a size; the values are once, few, many and, for expanded clones, a class.

CASSSELSNPEAFF	TGTGCCAGCAGCTCGGAACTATCGAACCCTGAAGCTTTCTTT	TRBJ1-1	14	many	TRBV7-2	.
CASSIPVGGGYNEQFF	TGTGCCAGTAGTATTCCCGTGGGGGGGGGCTACAATGAGCAGTTCTTC	TRBJ2-1	16	.	TRBV19	TRBD2
CASSQDVRQGSHEQYF	TGCGCCAGCAGCCAAGATGTTCGGCAGGGTTCCCACGAGCAGTACTTC	TRBJ2-7	16	many	TRBV4-1	.
CASIFGGLINEQFF	TGTGCCAGCATCTTCGGGGGGCTAATCAATGAGCAGTTCTTC	TRBJ2-1	14	many	TRBV12-3/TRBV12-4	.
CSVEDPNEQFF	TGCAGCGTTGAGGATCCCAATGAGCAGTTCTTC	TRBJ2-1	11	.	TRBV29-1	.
CASTLRDRGYNEQFF	TGTGCCAGCACTCTCCGGGACAGGGGCTACAATGAGCAGTTCTTC	TRBJ2-1	15	few	TRBV7-2	TRBD1
CASSTRGTANTEAFF	TGTGCCAGTAGTACTCGCGGGACAGCGAACACTGAAGCTTTCTTT	TRBJ1-1	15	.	TRBV19	TRBD1
CASSVLSTGELFF	TGTGCCAGCAGCGTATTAAGCACCGGGGAGCTGTTTTTT	TRBJ2-2	13	.	TRBV9	.
CASSLGLNEGNEQFF	TGTGCCAGCAGTTTAGGGCTCAACGAGGGTAATGAGCAGTTCTTC	TRBJ2-1	15	.	TRBV12-3/TRBV12-4	.
CSARKPDGSTNEKLFF	TGCAGTGCTAGAAAACCGGACGGATCAACTAATGAAAAACTGTTTTTT	TRBJ1-4	16	many	TRBV20-1	.
CASSPGGDMNTEAFF	TGTGCCAGCTCACCAGGGGGGGACATGAACACTGAAGCTTTCTTT	TRBJ1-1	15	many	TRBV18	.
CASRGTGGNTEASF	TGTGCCAGCAGAGGGACAGGGGGCAACACTGAAGCTTCCTTT	TRBJ1-1	14	.	TRBV13	TRBD1
CASSPGSSGGYTF	TGTGCCAGCTCACCGGGGAGTTCGGGCGGCTACACCTTC	TRBJ1-2	13	many	TRBV18	.
CASSLSRSYGYTF	TGTGCCAGCAGTTTATCGAGGAGCTATGGCTACACCTTC	TRBJ1-2	13	few	TRBV27	.
CASRYSDYGYTF	TGTGCCAGTAGGTATTCAGACTATGGCTACACCTTC	TRBJ1-2	12	few	TRBV19	.
CASSERVGSAGTGELFF	TGCGCCAGCAGTGAGCGCGTAGGGTCAGCGGGGACCGGGGAGCTGTTTTTT	TRBJ2-2	17	few	TRBV10-1	TRBD2
CASSQMTGISGYTF	TGTGCCAGCAGTCAAATGACAGGAATTAGTGGCTACACCTTC	TRBJ1-2	14	.	TRBV12-3/TRBV12-4	.
CASSSRSGSNEQFF	TGTGCCAGCAGCAGCCGTTCGGGAAGCAATGAGCAGTTCTTC	TRBJ2-1	14	many	TRBV11-3	.
CASSKSGTHEAQYF	TGTGCCAGCTCAAAATCAGGGACCCACGAGGCGCAGTATTTT	TRBJ2-3	14	many	TRBV18	.
CASSPPQPQGTGELFF	TGTGCCAGCTCACCTCCCCAACCACAGGGAACCGGGGAGCTGTTTTTT	TRBJ2-2	16	many	TRBV18	.
CASSESRFFSGGAFNEQFF	TGTGCCAGCAGCGAATCCAGGTTCTTTAGCGGGGGGGCCTTCAATGAGCAGTTCTTC	TRBJ2-1	19	few	TRBV7-8	TRBD2
CASSLIVGKNEKLFF	TGTGCCAGCAGTCTGATCGTAGGGAAAAATGAAAAACTGTTTTTT	TRBJ1-4	15	.	TRBV7-8	.
CATGRLVVTDTQYF	TGTGCCACCGGCCGACTAGTGGTGACAGATACGCAGTATTTT	TRBJ2-3	14	many	TRBV2	.
CASSQQGWTNYGYTF	TGTGCCAGCAGCCAGCAGGGCTGGACTAACTATGGCTACACCTTC	TRBJ1-2	15	many	TRBV3-1	.
CASSGPTGSTDTQYF	TGTGCCAGCAGCGGCCCCACAGGGTCCACAGATACGCAGTATTTT	TRBJ2-3	15	.	TRBV9	.
CASGHIGGANYGYTF	TGTGCCAGCGGACACATTGGAGGTGCTAACTATGGCTACACCTTC	TRBJ1-2	15	many	TRBV6-2/TRBV6-3	.
CASRDGQASSYEQYF	TGTGCCAGCAGGGACGGGCAGGCCAGCTCCTACGAGCAGTACTTC	TRBJ2-7	15	many	TRBV7-9	.
CASSATGGSGNTIYF	TGTGCCAGCAGCGCGACAGGTGGCAGTGGAAACACCATATATTTT	TRBJ1-3	15	few	TRBV2	.
CAIRTGGYEQYF	TGTGCCATCAGGACAGGGGGCTACGAGCAGTACTTC	TRBJ2-7	12	.	TRBV6-1	TRBD1
CASSPGLAGRNEQFF	TGTGCCAGCAGCCCGGGACTAGCGGGACGCAATGAGCAGTTCTTC	TRBJ2-1	15	many	TRBV5-4	TRBD2
CSAPDRTLAKNIQYF	TGCAGTGCCCCAGACAGGACTCTAGCCAAAAACATTCAGTACTTC	TRBJ2-4	15	few	TRBV20-1	.
CASKERTGELFF	TGTGCCAGCAAGGAGCGCACCGGGGAGCTGTTTTTT	TRBJ2-2	12	few	TRBV9	.
CASSGYRGRDQPQHF	TGTGCCAGCAGTGGCTACAGGGGGCGGGATCAGCCCCAGCATTTT	TRBJ1-5	15	.	TRBV12-3/TRBV12-4	TRBD1
CSVGRLKNTEALF	TGCAGCGTCGGACGTTTAAAGAACACTGAAGCTCTCTTT	TRBJ1-1	13	.	TRBV29-1	.
CASGTQGAVNTEAFF	TGTGCCAGCGGAACACAGGGGGCGGTGAACACTGAAGCTTTCTTT	TRBJ1-1	15	many	TRBV6-1	TRBD1
CASSEINPNTQYF	TGTGCCAGCAGTGAAATTAACCCCAATACGCAGTATTTT	TRBJ2-3	13	few	TRBV6-1	.
CASNQDQTVVNEQFF	TGTGCCAGTAACCAGGACCAAACGGTGGTCAATGAGCAGTTCTTC	TRBJ2-1	15	.	TRBV19	.